Included here is one T cell receptor (beta chain) sequence, with context. The sample comes from a study of OX40 agonist ivuxolimab in advanced cancers. Generated by immunoSEQ multiplex PCR, the TCRdb table keeps only in-frame clones and is missing some. Among about 14,000 clones listed, just under 80% were seen once. Between the trimmed V and J ends, which lost 1 base and 7 bases, there was a span of 16 bases. This CDR3 is 16 amino acids long. Per the germline V gene, CDR1 is SEHNR and CDR2 is FQNEAQ (reference sequence). The rearrangement links TRBV7-9 to TRBJ2-2; D might be TRBD1 (5 bases). The input for sequencing was CD4+ or CD8+ T cells sorted from blood, taken in a trial of the OX40 agonist ivuxolimab. This TCR came from an adult with an advanced solid tumor such as melanoma, head and neck, liver or kidney cancer. CDR3 coding DNA: TGTGCCAGCAGCTTAGTAGAAGGGGAAATGAACGGGGAGCTGTTTTTT. It translates to CASSLVEGEMNGELFF. Full variable domain (remainder filled in from reference TRBV7-9 and TRBJ2-2): DTGVSQNPRHKITKRGQNVTFRCDPISEHNRLYWYRQTLGQGPEFLTYFQNEAQLEKSRLLSDRFSAERPKGSFSTLEIQRTEQGDSAMYLCASSLVEGEMNGELFFGEGSRLTVL.